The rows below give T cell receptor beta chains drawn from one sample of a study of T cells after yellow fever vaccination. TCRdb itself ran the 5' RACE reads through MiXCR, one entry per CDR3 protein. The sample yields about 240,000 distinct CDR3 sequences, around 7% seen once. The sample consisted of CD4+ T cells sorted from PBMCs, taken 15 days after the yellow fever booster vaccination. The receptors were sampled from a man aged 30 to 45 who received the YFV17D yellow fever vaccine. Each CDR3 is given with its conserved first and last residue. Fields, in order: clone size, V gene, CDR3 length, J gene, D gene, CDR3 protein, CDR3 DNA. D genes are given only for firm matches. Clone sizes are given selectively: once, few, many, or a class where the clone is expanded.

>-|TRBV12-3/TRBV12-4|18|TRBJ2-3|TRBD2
CACSLRASGRGGSDTQYF
TGTGCCTGCAGTTTAAGGGCTAGCGGGAGAGGGGGATCAGATACGCAGTATTTT
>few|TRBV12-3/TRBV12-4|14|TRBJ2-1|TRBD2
CASSFGRENNEQFF
TGTGCCAGCAGTTTCGGGCGGGAGAACAATGAGCAGTTCTTC
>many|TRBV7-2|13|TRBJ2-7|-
CASSPLGAYEQYF
TGTGCCAGCAGCCCGCTGGGGGCCTACGAGCAGTACTTC
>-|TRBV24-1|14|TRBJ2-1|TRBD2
CATSDSGLATTQFF
TGTGCCACCAGTGATTCCGGACTAGCTACGACCCAGTTCTTC
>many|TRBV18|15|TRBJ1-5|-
CASSPSGVGNQPQHF
TGTGCCAGCTCACCGTCCGGGGTCGGGAATCAGCCCCAGCATTTT
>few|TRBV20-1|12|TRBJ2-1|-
CSAQWRADEQFF
TGCAGTGCTCAATGGAGGGCCGATGAGCAGTTCTTC
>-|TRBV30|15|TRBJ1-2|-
CAWSGTGKANYGYTF
TGTGCCTGGAGTGGCACGGGCAAAGCTAACTATGGCTACACCTTC
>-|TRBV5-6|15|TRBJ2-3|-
CASSLGGLNTDTQYF
TGTGCCAGCAGCTTGGGAGGACTAAACACAGATACGCAGTATTTT
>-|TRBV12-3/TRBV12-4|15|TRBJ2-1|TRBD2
CASSFSLAGGGEQFF
TGTGCCAGCAGTTTTAGCCTAGCGGGAGGCGGTGAGCAGTTCTTC
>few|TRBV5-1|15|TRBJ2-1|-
CASSLDLASYNEQFF
TGCGCCAGCAGCTTGGATCTCGCATCCTACAATGAGCAGTTCTTC
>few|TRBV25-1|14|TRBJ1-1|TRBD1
CASRMRTGDTEAFF
TGTGCCAGCAGGATGAGGACAGGAGACACTGAAGCTTTCTTT
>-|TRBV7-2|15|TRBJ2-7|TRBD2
CASGLAGGYSYEQYF
TGTGCCAGCGGCTTAGCGGGGGGGTACTCCTACGAGCAGTACTTC
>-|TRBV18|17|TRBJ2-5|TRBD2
CASSRQPTSGSAETQYF
TGTGCCAGCTCACGGCAACCGACTAGCGGGAGTGCAGAGACCCAGTACTTC
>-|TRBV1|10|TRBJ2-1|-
CTRGRGEQFF
TGCACCCGAGGACGGGGTGAGCAGTTCTTC
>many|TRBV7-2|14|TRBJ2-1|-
CASSLGGSLNEQFF
TGTGCCAGCAGCTTGGGAGGTAGCCTTAATGAGCAGTTCTTC
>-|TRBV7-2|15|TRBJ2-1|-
CASSFVSATYNEQFF
TGTGCCAGCAGCTTCGTATCAGCGACCTACAATGAGCAGTTCTTC
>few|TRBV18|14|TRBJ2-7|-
CASSPPGHSYEQYF
TGTGCCAGCTCACCGCCGGGACACAGCTACGAGCAGTACTTC
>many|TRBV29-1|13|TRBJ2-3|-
CSVDEGSTDTQYF
TGCAGCGTTGATGAGGGGAGCACAGATACGCAGTATTTT
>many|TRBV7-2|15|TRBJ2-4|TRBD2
CASSLAAGGQNIQYF
TGTGCCAGCAGCTTAGCAGCGGGAGGGCAAAACATTCAGTACTTC
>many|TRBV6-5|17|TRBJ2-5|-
CASSYSPSTRPSETQYF
TGTGCCAGCAGTTACAGTCCCTCGACTCGCCCGTCCGAGACCCAGTACTTC
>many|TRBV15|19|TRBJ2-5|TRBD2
CATSREGLAGGRMMKTQYF
TGTGCCACCAGCAGAGAAGGCCTAGCGGGAGGGCGAATGATGAAGACCCAGTACTTC
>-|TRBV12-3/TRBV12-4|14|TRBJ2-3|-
CASRIREATDTQYF
TGTGCCAGCAGAATCAGGGAAGCCACAGATACGCAGTATTTT
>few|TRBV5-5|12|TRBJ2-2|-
CASSLYPGELFF
TGTGCCAGCAGCTTGTATCCCGGGGAGCTGTTTTTT
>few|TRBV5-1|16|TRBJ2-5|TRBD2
CASSLRTSGSYETQYF
TGCGCCAGCAGCTTGAGAACTAGCGGGAGTTATGAGACCCAGTACTTC
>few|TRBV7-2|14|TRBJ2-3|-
CASSSTRTPNTQYF
TGTGCCAGCAGCTCTACCCGAACCCCGAATACGCAGTATTTT
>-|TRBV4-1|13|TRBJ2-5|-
CASSQAGRETQYF
TGCGCCAGCAGCCAAGCAGGGAGGGAGACCCAGTACTTC
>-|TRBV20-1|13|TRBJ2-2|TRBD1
CSARGQGNGELFF
TGCAGTGCTAGGGGACAGGGGAACGGGGAGCTGTTTTTT
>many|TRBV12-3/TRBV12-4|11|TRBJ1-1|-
CASSLVFRAFF
TGTGCCAGCAGTTTAGTTTTTCGAGCTTTCTTT
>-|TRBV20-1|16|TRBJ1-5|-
CSASTLSTVSNQPQHF
TGCAGTGCTAGCACCCTCTCGACAGTCAGCAATCAGCCCCAGCATTTT
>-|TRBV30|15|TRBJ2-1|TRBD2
CAWKGLAGFYNEQFF
TGTGCCTGGAAGGGCCTAGCGGGATTCTACAATGAGCAGTTCTTC
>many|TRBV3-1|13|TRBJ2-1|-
CASSPLGGEWRFF
TGTGCCAGCAGTCCTTTGGGCGGGGAGTGGAGGTTCTTC
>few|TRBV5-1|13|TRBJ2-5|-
CASSLISKETQYF
TGCGCCAGCAGCTTAATAAGTAAGGAGACCCAGTACTTC
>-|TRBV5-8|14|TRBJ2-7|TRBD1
CASRPGTGAREQYF
TGTGCCAGCAGACCCGGGACAGGGGCTCGGGAGCAGTACTTC
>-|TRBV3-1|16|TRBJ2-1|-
CASSQGGLGGGGEQFF
TGTGCCAGCAGCCAAGGTGGGCTAGGGGGGGGAGGAGAGCAGTTCTTC
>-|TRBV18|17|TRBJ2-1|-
CASSPPSRGSPYNEQFF
TGTGCCAGCTCACCCCCTTCCCGTGGGAGTCCCTACAATGAGCAGTTCTTC
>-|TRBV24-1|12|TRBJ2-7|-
CATSDAADEQYF
TGTGCCACCAGTGATGCGGCCGACGAGCAGTACTTC
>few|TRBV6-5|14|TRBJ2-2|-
CASSYFGPTGELFF
TGTGCCAGCAGTTACTTTGGGCCCACCGGGGAGCTGTTTTTT
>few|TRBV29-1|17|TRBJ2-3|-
CSVEGRTGHRNTDTQYF
TGCAGCGTTGAAGGGAGGACGGGACACCGGAACACAGATACGCAGTATTTT
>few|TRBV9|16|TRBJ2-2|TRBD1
CASSLEQGANTGELFF
TGTGCCAGCAGCTTAGAACAGGGGGCGAACACCGGGGAGCTGTTTTTT
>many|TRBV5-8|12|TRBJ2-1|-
CASSPGPSGKFF
TGTGCCAGCAGCCCGGGACCTTCCGGAAAGTTCTTC
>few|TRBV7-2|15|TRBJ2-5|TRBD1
CASRYRTGVTETQYF
TGTGCCAGCAGGTATAGGACAGGGGTTACAGAGACCCAGTACTTC
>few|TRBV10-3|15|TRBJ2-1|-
CATMIGISSYNEQFF
TGTGCCACTATGATTGGGATAAGCTCCTACAATGAGCAGTTCTTC
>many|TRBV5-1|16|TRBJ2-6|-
CASSIQGEAGANVLTF
TGCGCCAGCAGCATACAGGGAGAGGCTGGGGCCAACGTCCTGACTTTC
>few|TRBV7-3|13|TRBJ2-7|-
CASSPGPGYEQYF
TGTGCCAGCAGCCCTGGCCCAGGCTACGAGCAGTACTTC
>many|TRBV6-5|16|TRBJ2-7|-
CASTGGRWGASYEQYF
TGTGCCAGCACGGGGGGTAGGTGGGGGGCCTCCTACGAGCAGTACTTC
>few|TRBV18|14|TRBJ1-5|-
CASSTDGSNQPQHF
TGTGCCAGCTCAACGGACGGTAGCAATCAGCCCCAGCATTTT
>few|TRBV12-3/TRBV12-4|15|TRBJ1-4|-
CASSLGGFHNEKLFF
TGTGCCAGCAGTTTAGGGGGATTCCATAATGAAAAACTGTTTTTT